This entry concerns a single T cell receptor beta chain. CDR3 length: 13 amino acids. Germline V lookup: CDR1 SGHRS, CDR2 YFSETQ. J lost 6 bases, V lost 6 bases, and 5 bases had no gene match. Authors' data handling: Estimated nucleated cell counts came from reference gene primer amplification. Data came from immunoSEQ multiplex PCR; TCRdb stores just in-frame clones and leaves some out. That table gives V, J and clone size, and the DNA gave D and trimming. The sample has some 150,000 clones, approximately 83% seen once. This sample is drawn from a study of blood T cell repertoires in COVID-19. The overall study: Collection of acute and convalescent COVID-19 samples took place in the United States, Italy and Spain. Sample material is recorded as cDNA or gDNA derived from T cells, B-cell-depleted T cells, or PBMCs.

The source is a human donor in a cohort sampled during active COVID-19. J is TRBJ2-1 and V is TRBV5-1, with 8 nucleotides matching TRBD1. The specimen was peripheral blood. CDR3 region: CASKDTGGNEQFF. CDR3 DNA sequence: TGCGCCAGCAAGGATACAGGGGGCAATGAGCAGTTCTTC.